Described below is a single TCR beta chain sequence and its context. Its antigen is not identified. CDR1 and CDR2 from the germline V gene are SGHNT and YYREEE (reference sequence). This CDR3 has 13 residues. V shed 4 bases and J 4 bases; nucleotides not matched to a gene: 3. The data are from a study of cytomegalovirus exposure and HLA in healthy donors. Study-level background: Both the 95 to 150 validation repertoires and the 666 first-cohort repertoires used the same platform, as reported by a later analysis.

The donors formed part of the roughly 110-subject validation cohort, distinct from the approximately 670-subject first cohort. Libraries were prepared by immunoSEQ multiplex PCR; TCRdb keeps only in-frame clonotypes and omits some of them. The data show about 340,000 clones, with about nine tenths seen just once and about 0.91% held by the top ten. Study-wide results and caveats: There were about 160 TCR beta chains listed as cytomegalovirus-associated. As confirmed in vitro, three CMV-associated chains were specific for CMV antigens.

The material sequenced was PBMCs. The sequence derives from a woman aged 18 to 35 in good health and CMV-seronegative. This chain joins TRBV5-4 and TRBJ2-3; 7 bases line up with TRBD1. The CDR3 here is CASSQTGADTQYF. In DNA form, the CDR3 reads TGTGCCAGCAGCCAAACAGGGGCAGATACGCAGTATTTT.